This T cell receptor (beta chain) was retrieved from a study of human T cells and chemical hapten exposure. This CDR3 spans 15 amino acids. Germline CDR1 MDHEN, CDR2 SYDVKM. V was trimmed by 5 bases and J by 4 bases, leaving 18 bases between them. TCRdb independently ran MiXCR on the RACE reads; one entry per CDR3 protein. The table lists about 49,000 distinct CDR3 sequences, 9.3% of them singletons. The time point was: patch test 1, 2 weeks after DPC sensitization. Treatment described: therapeutic diphenylcyclopropenone sensitization with weekly scalp DPC. Broader study findings: Donors, who had alopecia, may show an immune response that differs from healthy people's. Expanded TCR sets contained significantly more large CDR3 similarity clusters than controls.

Ten or more counts support this clonotype. The antigen remains unidentified. This rearrangement joins TRBV28 to TRBJ2-7, with D maybe TRBD1 (6 bases). Sequencing was performed on whole blood, taken in connection with sensitization to the hapten diphenylcyclopropenone (DPC). The receptor's source is a woman between 50 and 59 years old with alopecia areata. Some clones in this sample may be carry-over from other donors' samples. Written as DNA, the CDR3 is TGTGCCAGCAGTCCTCACCAAGACAGGAGTTACGAGCAGTACTTC. Translated, it gives CASSPHQDRSYEQYF.